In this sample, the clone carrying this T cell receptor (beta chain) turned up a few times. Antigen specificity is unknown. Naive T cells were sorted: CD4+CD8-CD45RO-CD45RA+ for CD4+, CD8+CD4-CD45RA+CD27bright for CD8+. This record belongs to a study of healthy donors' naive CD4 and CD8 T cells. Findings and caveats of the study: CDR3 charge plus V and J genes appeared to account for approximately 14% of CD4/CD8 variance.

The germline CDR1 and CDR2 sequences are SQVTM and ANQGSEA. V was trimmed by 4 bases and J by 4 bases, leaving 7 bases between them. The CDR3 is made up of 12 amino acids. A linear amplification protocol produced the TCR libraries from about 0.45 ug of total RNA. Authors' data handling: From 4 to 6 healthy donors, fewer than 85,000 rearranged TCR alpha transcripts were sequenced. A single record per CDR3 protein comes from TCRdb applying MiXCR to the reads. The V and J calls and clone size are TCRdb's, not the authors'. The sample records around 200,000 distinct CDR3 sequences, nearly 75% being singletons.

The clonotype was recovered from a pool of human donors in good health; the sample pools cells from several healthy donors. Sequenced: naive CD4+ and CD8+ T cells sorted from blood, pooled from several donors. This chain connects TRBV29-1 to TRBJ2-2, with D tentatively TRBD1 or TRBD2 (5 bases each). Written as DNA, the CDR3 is TGCAGCGTTGCCGGGGCCACCGGGGAGCTGTTTTTT. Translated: CSVAGATGELFF.